A single sample gave rise to the 31 T cell receptor beta chains below, sequenced in a study of OX40 agonist ivuxolimab in advanced cancers. Profiling relied on immunoSEQ multiplex PCR, and the TCRdb table lists in-frame clones only, not all of them. The sample carries approximately 47,000 clones, around 80% recorded once. Sample: CD4+ or CD8+ T cells sorted from blood, taken in a trial of the OX40 agonist ivuxolimab. These TCRs come from an adult with an advanced solid tumor such as melanoma, head and neck, liver or kidney cancer.

The chain combines TRBV9 with TRBJ2-3, with 14 bases fitting TRBD2. V was pared by 4 bases and J by 3 bases, with 10 bases of the junction left unmatched. The germline V gene has CDR1 SGDLS and CDR2 YYNGEE. The CDR3 covers 18 residues. The CDR3 region has the DNA TGTGCCAGCAGCACCGGGACTAGCGGGAGCAGGAGGACAGATACGCAGTATTTT. Its protein product is CASSTGTSGSRRTDTQYF.

The V gene is TRBV14, the J gene TRBJ2-3; 7 bases map to TRBD1. Germline V gene data show CDR1 as SGHDN and CDR2 as FVKESK. Germline trimming cut 3 bases from V and 3 bases from J; bases unmatched to any gene: 6. The CDR3 is made up of 15 amino acids. The CDR3 sequence is CASSQGQTATDTQYF. For the CDR3, the DNA is TGTGCCAGCAGCCAGGGACAGACAGCAACAGATACGCAGTATTTT. Combining the CDR3 with reference TRBV14 and TRBJ2-3 gives the whole variable domain EAGVTQFPSHSVIEKGQTVTLRCDPISGHDNLYWYRRVMGKEIKFLLHFVKESKQDESGMPNNRFLAERTGGTYSTLKVQPAELEDSGVYFCASSQGQTATDTQYFGPGTRLTVL.

This chain joins TRBV11-2 and TRBJ1-1; D ambiguous. This CDR3 has 15 residues. Germline assignment: CDR1 SGHAT and CDR2 FQNNGV. Trimming shortened V by 5 bases and J by 5 bases, and 18 bases separated the two germline ends. This CDR3 reads CASSPPRALDTEAFF. DNA for the CDR3: TGTGCCAGCAGCCCCCCCCGGGCCCTCGATACTGAAGCTTTCTTT.

In its sample, this clone was seen once. The chain is built from TRBV18 and TRBJ2-7; 7 nucleotides match TRBD1. With 0 bases clipped from V and 6 bases from J, the junction kept 8 bases outside the gene matches. Germline lookup yields CDR1 KGHSH and CDR2 LQKENI. The CDR3 sequence is 15 residues long. The CDR3 spells CASSPPVQGDSEQYF. The CDR3 DNA sequence: TGTGCCAGCTCACCACCGGTGCAGGGGGATTCCGAGCAGTACTTC.

This clone was observed a few times. The chain is built from TRBV19 and TRBJ2-5, with TRBD2 matching over 10 bases. V lost 1 base, J lost 5 bases, and 13 bases stayed unmatched. The CDR3 contains 18 residues. Germline CDR1 LNHDA, CDR2 SQIVND (reference sequence). The CDR3 nucleotides are TGTGCCAGTAGTATAGCTCCTCATTCTAGCGGGAGCGGGGAGACCCAGTACTTC. Translating gives CASSIAPHSSGSGETQYF.

The rearrangement links TRBV2 to TRBJ2-5; TRBD2 aligns across 7 bases. The germline CDR1 and CDR2 sequences are SNHLY and FYNNEI. There are 13 residues in the CDR3. The V gene end was trimmed by 11 bases and the J gene end by 4 bases; junction bases not matched to a gene: 10. This CDR3 reads CAGSGGEGETQYF. The DNA for the CDR3 is TGTGCCGGAAGCGGAGGGGAGGGAGAGACCCAGTACTTC.

The rearrangement uses TRBV15 and TRBJ2-6; D is possibly TRBD2 (6 bases). CDR3 length equals 19 residues. V shed 5 bases and J shed 0 bases, with 20 bases lying between them. Germline lookup yields CDR1 LNHNV and CDR2 YYDKDF (reference sequence). CDR3 DNA sequence: TGTGCCACCAGCTCAACGAGGGGAGGAGGGCCCTCTGGGGCCAACGTCCTGACTTTC. Protein: CATSSTRGGGPSGANVLTF.

The chain combines TRBV4-1 with TRBJ2-7; a weak D match, TRBD2 (6 bases). The CDR3 totals 13 residues. Trimming left V 4 bases short and J 10 bases short, with 17 bases between. Germline CDR1 reads MGHRA; CDR2 reads YSYEKL. DNA of the CDR3: TGCGCCAGCAGCCTAACCCCGGGGGTCGGACAGTACTTC. Its protein is CASSLTPGVGQYF.

This clone was found a few times. The chain combines TRBV2 with TRBJ2-3; 9 nucleotides agree with TRBD2. In germline, CDR1 is SNHLY, CDR2 FYNNEI. Unmatched junction bases numbered 7, after V lost 1 base and J lost 11 bases. This CDR3 spans 14 amino acids. The CDR3 loop is CASSEVSGTSLQYF. CDR3 nucleotide sequence: TGTGCCAGCAGTGAAGTTTCCGGGACTAGCCTGCAGTATTTT.

V usage is TRBV2 and J usage is TRBJ2-7; TRBD1 aligns across 9 bases. From germline, CDR1 is SNHLY and CDR2 FYNNEI. V shed 6 bases, J shed 5 bases, and the junction held 8 bases outside the gene matches. This CDR3 region has 14 residues. CDR3 coding DNA: TGTGCCAGCAGGATGGGACAGGGCCTTAACGAGCAGTACTTC. It encodes CASRMGQGLNEQYF.

The rearrangement joins TRBV5-6 to TRBJ1-2, with 7 positions matching TRBD1. The CDR3 is 15 amino acids. Trimming removed 0 bases from V and 6 bases from J; junction bases left unmatched: 8. In germline, CDR1 is SGHDT, CDR2 YYEEEE. The CDR3 sequence: CASSLGPSTGNGYTF. In DNA form, the CDR3 reads TGTGCCAGCAGCTTGGGCCCTTCGACAGGGAATGGCTACACCTTC.

V and J are TRBV6-5 and TRBJ1-2; 9 nucleotides agree with TRBD1. CDR1 is MNHEY, CDR2 SVGAGI, per germline. The ends lost 7 bases at V and 8 bases at J; junction bases unmatched: 8. There are 13 residues in the CDR3. As DNA, the CDR3 is TGTGCCAGCACCCCGGACAGGGGCGGCGGCTACACCTTC. Residues: CASTPDRGGGYTF.

This chain joins TRBV6-1 and TRBJ2-7; the D is unclear. Germline V gene sequence: CDR1 MNHNS, CDR2 SASEGT. Trimming left V 7 bases short and J 1 base short, with 11 bases between. This CDR3 is built from 13 residues. CDR3 in DNA: TGTGCCAGCAAGATGCTGGGGTCCTACGAGCAGTACTTC. Amino acid sequence: CASKMLGSYEQYF.

The chain links TRBV7-9 to TRBJ2-5; 8 bases match TRBD2. V lost 1 base and J lost 2; bases outside the gene matches: 9. CDR3 length equals 17 residues. Germline V lookup: CDR1 SEHNR, CDR2 FQNEAQ (reference sequence). The CDR3 is CASSLGTWTSYQETQYF. The CDR3 DNA reads TGTGCCAGCAGCTTAGGGACCTGGACTAGCTATCAAGAGACCCAGTACTTC.

The chain employs TRBV27 and TRBJ2-7, with D perhaps matching TRBD1 (6 bases). CDR1 and CDR2 from the germline V gene are MNHEY and SMNVEV (reference sequence). The CDR3 is 13 amino acids. Trimming removed 3 bases at V and 6 bases at J, with 12 bases between. CDR3 loop: CASSLGTPLEQYF. CDR3 DNA sequence: TGTGCCAGCAGTTTGGGGACACCCCTCGAGCAGTACTTC.

This clone occurred a few times. The chain couples TRBV29-1 to TRBJ1-1; D might be TRBD1 (5 bases). V was cut by 7 bases and J by 1 base, with 7 bases left in between. This CDR3 has 11 residues. Germline CDR1 is SQVTM and CDR2 is ANQGSEA. For the CDR3, the DNA is TGCAGCGGACAGACGAACACTGAAGCTTTCTTT. This sequence encodes CSGQTNTEAFF.

This chain joins TRBV6-5 and TRBJ2-2, with D possibly TRBD2 on 6 matching bases. This CDR3 is built from 15 residues. Germline CDR1 MNHEY, CDR2 SVGAGI. The V and J ends lost 5 bases and 6 bases respectively, with 16 bases between them. This CDR3 is CASSGRWGEAGELFF. CDR3 coding DNA: TGTGCCAGCAGTGGTCGCTGGGGGGAGGCCGGGGAGCTGTTTTTT.

This clone was observed a few times. The V and J genes are TRBV5-1 and TRBJ1-3; 7 bases agree with TRBD1. The CDR3 has 16 residues. Trimming cost V 5 bases and J 0 bases; bases outside gene matches: 8. Germline lookup yields CDR1 SGHRS and CDR2 YFSETQ. In DNA form, the CDR3 reads TGCGCCAGCAGTCATGACAGGGCAAACTCTGGAAACACCATATATTTT. It codes for CASSHDRANSGNTIYF.

As to this clone: Sequence at one end of the junction differs from germline and may be a read error. This chain uses TRBV4-1 with TRBJ2-7, with 10 nucleotides matching TRBD2. Germline CDR1 is MGHRA and CDR2 is YSYEKL. The CDR3 runs 15 residues. DNA for the CDR3: TGCACCAGCAGGAAGACCGGGACTAGCGACTACGAGCAGTACTTC. This codes for CTSRKTGTSDYEQYF.

This CDR3 reads CASSTPELDTQYF. CDR3 coding DNA: TGTGCCAGCAGTACCCCGGAATTAGATACGCAGTATTTT. The rearrangement links TRBV6-6 to TRBJ2-3; D is ambiguous. CDR3 size: 13 residues. CDR1 is MNHNY, CDR2 SVGAGI, per germline (reference sequence). V lost 5 bases and J lost 5, with 11 bases in between.

Details on this clone: Other DNA sequences in the same sample also yield this CDR3. The chain recombines TRBV7-2 with TRBJ1-2, with TRBD1 matching 7 bases. This CDR3 is 13 amino acids long. Looked up from germline, CDR1 is SGHTA and CDR2 is FQGNSA. Unmatched junction bases numbered 0, after V lost 1 base and J lost 4 bases. CDR3 sequence reads: CASSLGQGYGYTF. The CDR3 DNA sequence: TGTGCCAGCAGCTTAGGACAGGGCTATGGCTACACCTTC.

This chain connects TRBV7-9 to TRBJ1-3; D is unresolved. The CDR3 is 16 amino acids. Germline V gene data show CDR1 as SEHNR and CDR2 as FQNEAQ (reference sequence). Between the trimmed V and J ends, which lost 3 bases and 0 bases, there was a span of 12 bases. CDR3 amino acids: CASSFRTGLSGNTIYF. The CDR3 DNA is TGTGCCAGCAGCTTCAGGACCGGCCTCTCTGGAAACACCATATATTTT.

This chain connects TRBV2 to TRBJ2-7; 9 positions agree with TRBD1. This CDR3 region has 15 residues. The germline V gene has CDR1 SNHLY and CDR2 FYNNEI. V trimming: 9 bases; J trimming: 2 bases; junction bases outside the gene matches: 11. The CDR3 sequence is CASIRDREITYEQYF. CDR3 sequence (DNA): TGTGCCAGTATAAGGGACAGGGAAATCACCTACGAGCAGTACTTC.

The rearrangement links TRBV4-1 to TRBJ2-3; possible D gene TRBD2, 5 bases. V was pared by 0 bases and J by 5 bases, with 18 bases between. Per germline, CDR1 MGHRA and CDR2 YSYEKL. This CDR3 region has 17 residues. The CDR3 DNA is TGCGCCAGCAGCCAAGAAGAGGGCTCGGCGGGTCAAGATACGCAGTATTTT. This encodes CASSQEEGSAGQDTQYF.

The J gene is TRBJ1-6, the V gene TRBV5-1; weak D call: TRBD1 (5 bases). This CDR3 spans 16 amino acids. V lost 0 bases and J 6 bases, leaving 13 bases between the germline ends. Germline loops: CDR1 SGHRS, CDR2 YFSETQ. The CDR3 DNA follows: TGCGCCAGCAGCTTGGGCCTCGGGCAGGGTAATTCACCCCTCCACTTT. As protein: CASSLGLGQGNSPLHF.

Here the CDR3 reads CASSIQGGSYGYTF. In DNA, the CDR3 is TGTGCCAGCAGTATTCAAGGGGGAAGCTATGGCTACACCTTC. J is TRBJ1-2 and V is TRBV6-4; tentative D call: TRBD1 (6 bases). Germline V CDR1 and CDR2: MRHNA, SNTAGT. The CDR3 is 14 amino acids. Trimming pared 5 bases from V and 4 bases from J, leaving 14 bases between.

The chain combines TRBV5-4 with TRBJ1-1; 7 bases fit TRBD1. V shed 7 bases and J 0 bases; nucleotides not matched to a gene: 9. The CDR3 contains 15 residues. Germline-derived CDR1 and CDR2 are SGHNT and YYREEE (reference sequence). The CDR3: CASSRDSRMNTEAFF. CDR3 coding DNA: TGTGCCAGCTCAAGGGACAGCCGCATGAACACTGAAGCTTTCTTT.

J is TRBJ2-7 and V is TRBV11-2; possible D gene TRBD1, 5 bases. Germline V gene sequence: CDR1 SGHAT, CDR2 FQNNGV. Trimming pared 1 base from V and 3 bases from J, leaving 16 bases between. The CDR3 sequence is 16 residues long. DNA of the CDR3: TGTGCCAGCAGCTTAGCCTGGAGTCAGGGCCGCTACGAGCAGTACTTC. It specifies CASSLAWSQGRYEQYF.

J is TRBJ2-1 and V is TRBV10-1, with 7 bases identical to TRBD1. The CDR3 length is 15 residues. V dropped 2 bases and J dropped 2; count of bases not matched to a gene: 3. Germline V lookup: CDR1 WNHNN, CDR2 SYGVQD (reference sequence). Here the CDR3 reads CASSETGVPYNEQFF. The CDR3 nucleotides are TGCGCCAGCAGTGAGACAGGGGTCCCCTACAATGAGCAGTTCTTC.

The chain is built from TRBV7-2 and TRBJ2-7; D may match TRBD1 or TRBD2 (5 bases each). CDR1 and CDR2 from the germline V gene are SGHTA and FQGNSA. The CDR3 extends over 13 amino acids. V lost 5 bases and J lost 2, with 10 bases in between. This CDR3 reads CASSPRGAYEQYF. The CDR3 bases are TGTGCCAGCAGCCCAAGGGGAGCCTACGAGCAGTACTTC.

This clone appeared a single time. The rearrangement uses TRBV12-5 and TRBJ2-5; unclear D gene. CDR1 is LGHNT and CDR2 is FRNRAP in the germline V gene. The length of the CDR3 is 13 residues. V shed 1 base and J shed 3 bases, with 6 bases lying between them. The CDR3 nucleotides read TGTGCTAGTGGTTTGGCCGGTAAAGAGACCCAGTACTTC. This encodes CASGLAGKETQYF.